This section outlines one T cell receptor (beta chain) sequence together with its context. CDR3 length equals 13 residues. Trimming cost V 7 bases and J 4 bases; bases outside gene matches: 9. The V gene's germline CDR1 is SQVTM and CDR2 ANQGSEA. The entry originates in a study of blood T cell repertoires in COVID-19. In the study overall: Sites in the United States, Italy and Spain provided acute and convalescent COVID-19 samples. PBMCs, B-cell-depleted T cells, or T cells provided the cDNA or gDNA that made up the material.

Original processing methods: Amplification from reference gene primers served as the basis for estimated nucleated cell counts. Measured with immunoSEQ multiplex PCR; TCRdb has only the in-frame clones, and not every one. That table is the source of V, J and clone size, and D and trimming were worked out from the DNA. The data show over 75,000 clones, 90% seen once. The sequence came from a human donor with active COVID-19. The donor label of this sample is uncertain. The chain recombines TRBV29-1 with TRBJ1-2; 7 bases match TRBD1. Sequencing was done on a sample of peripheral blood. This CDR3 reads CSAQTGRGYGYTF. The CDR3 nucleotides are TGCAGCGCCCAGACAGGGAGAGGCTATGGCTACACCTTC.